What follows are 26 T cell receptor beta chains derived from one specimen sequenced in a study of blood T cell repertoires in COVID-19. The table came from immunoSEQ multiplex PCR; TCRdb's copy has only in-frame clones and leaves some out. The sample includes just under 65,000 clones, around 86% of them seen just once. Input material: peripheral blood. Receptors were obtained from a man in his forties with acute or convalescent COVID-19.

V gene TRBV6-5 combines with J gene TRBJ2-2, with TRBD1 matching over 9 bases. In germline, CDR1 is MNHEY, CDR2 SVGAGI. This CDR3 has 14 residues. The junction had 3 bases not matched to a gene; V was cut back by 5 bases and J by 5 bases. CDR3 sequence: CASSHRGRTGELFF. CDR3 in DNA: TGTGCCAGCAGTCACAGGGGGCGAACCGGGGAGCTGTTTTTT.

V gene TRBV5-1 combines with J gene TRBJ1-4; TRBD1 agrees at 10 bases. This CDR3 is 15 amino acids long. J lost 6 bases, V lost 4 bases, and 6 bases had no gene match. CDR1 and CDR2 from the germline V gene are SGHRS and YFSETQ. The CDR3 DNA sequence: TGCGCCAGCAGCCCACGGACAGGGGGGTATGAAAAACTGTTTTTT. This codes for CASSPRTGGYEKLFF.

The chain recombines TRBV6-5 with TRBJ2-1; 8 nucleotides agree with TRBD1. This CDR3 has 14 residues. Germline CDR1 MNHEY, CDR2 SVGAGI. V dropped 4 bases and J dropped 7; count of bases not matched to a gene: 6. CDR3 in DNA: TGTGCCAGCAGTTGGGCAGGGGGCTGGAATGAGCAGTTCTTC. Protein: CASSWAGGWNEQFF.

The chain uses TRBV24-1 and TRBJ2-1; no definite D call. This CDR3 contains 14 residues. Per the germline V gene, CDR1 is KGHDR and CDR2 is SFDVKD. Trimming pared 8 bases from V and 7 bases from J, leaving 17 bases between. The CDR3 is CATKGSGNHNEQFF. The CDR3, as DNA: TGTGCCACCAAAGGTTCGGGTAATCATAATGAGCAGTTCTTC.

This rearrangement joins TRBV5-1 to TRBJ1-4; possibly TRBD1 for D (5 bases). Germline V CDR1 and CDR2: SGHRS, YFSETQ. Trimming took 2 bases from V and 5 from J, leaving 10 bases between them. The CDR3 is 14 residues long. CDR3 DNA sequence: TGCGCCAGCAGCTTTACGACAGTCAATGAAAAACTGTTTTTT. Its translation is CASSFTTVNEKLFF.

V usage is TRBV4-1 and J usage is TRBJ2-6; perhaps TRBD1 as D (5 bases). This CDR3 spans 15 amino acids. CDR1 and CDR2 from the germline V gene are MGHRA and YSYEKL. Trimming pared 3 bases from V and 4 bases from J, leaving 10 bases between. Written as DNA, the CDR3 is TGCGCCAGCAGCCATGGGGCAGTGGGGGCCAACGTCCTGACTTTC. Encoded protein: CASSHGAVGANVLTF.

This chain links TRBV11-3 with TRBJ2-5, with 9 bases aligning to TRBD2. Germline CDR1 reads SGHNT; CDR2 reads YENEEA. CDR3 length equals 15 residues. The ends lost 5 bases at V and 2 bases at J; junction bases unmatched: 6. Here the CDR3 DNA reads TGTGCCAGCAGCCCTAGACTAGCGGAACAAGAGACCCAGTACTTC. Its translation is CASSPRLAEQETQYF. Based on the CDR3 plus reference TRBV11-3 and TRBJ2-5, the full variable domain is EAGVVQSPRYKIIEKKQPVAFWCNPISGHNTLYWYLQNLGQGPELLIRYENEEAVDDSQLPKDRFSAERLKGVDSTLKIQPAELGDSAVYLCASSPRLAEQETQYFGPGTRLLVL.

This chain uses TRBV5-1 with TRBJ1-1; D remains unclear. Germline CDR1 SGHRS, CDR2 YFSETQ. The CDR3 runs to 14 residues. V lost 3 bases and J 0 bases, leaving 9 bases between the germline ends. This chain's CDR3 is CASSSTRMNTEAFF. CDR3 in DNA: TGCGCCAGCAGCTCGACTAGGATGAACACTGAAGCTTTCTTT.

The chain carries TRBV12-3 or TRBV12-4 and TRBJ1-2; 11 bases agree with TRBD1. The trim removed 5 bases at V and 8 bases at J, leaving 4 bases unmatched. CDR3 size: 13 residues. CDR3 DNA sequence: TGTGCCAGCAGTACCGGGACAGGGGGAGGCTACACCTTC. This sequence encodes CASSTGTGGGYTF.

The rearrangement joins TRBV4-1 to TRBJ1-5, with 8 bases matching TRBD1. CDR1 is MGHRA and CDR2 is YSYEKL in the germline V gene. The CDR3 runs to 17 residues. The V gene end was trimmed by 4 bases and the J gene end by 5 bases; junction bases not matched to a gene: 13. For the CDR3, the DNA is TGCGCCAGCAGCCGAAAACAGGGGGGGAGTTTGGATCAGCCCCAGCATTTT. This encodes CASSRKQGGSLDQPQHF.

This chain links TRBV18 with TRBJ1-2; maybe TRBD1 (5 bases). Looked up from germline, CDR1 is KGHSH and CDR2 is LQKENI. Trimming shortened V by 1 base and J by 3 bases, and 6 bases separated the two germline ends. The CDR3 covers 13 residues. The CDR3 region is CASSPQQDYGYTF. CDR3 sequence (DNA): TGTGCCAGCTCACCACAACAGGACTATGGCTACACCTTC.

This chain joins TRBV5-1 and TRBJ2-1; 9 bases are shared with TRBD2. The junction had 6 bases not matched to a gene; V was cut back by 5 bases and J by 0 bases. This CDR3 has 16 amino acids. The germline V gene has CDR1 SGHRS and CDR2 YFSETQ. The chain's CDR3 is CASSSSGDLSYNEQFF. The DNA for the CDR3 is TGCGCCAGCAGTTCTAGCGGGGACCTCTCCTACAATGAGCAGTTCTTC. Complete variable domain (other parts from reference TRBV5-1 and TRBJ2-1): KAGVTQTPRYLIKTRGQQVTLSCSPISGHRSVSWYQQTPGQGLQFLFEYFSETQRNKGNFPGRFSGRQFSNSRSEMNVSTLELGDSALYLCASSSSGDLSYNEQFFGPGTRLTVL.

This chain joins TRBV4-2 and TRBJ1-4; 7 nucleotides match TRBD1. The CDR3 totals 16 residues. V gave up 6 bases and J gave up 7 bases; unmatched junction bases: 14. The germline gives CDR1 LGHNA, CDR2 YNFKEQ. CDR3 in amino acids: CASSLTGTGFSEKLFF. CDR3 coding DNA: TGTGCCAGCAGTCTGACAGGGACCGGCTTCTCTGAAAAACTGTTTTTT.

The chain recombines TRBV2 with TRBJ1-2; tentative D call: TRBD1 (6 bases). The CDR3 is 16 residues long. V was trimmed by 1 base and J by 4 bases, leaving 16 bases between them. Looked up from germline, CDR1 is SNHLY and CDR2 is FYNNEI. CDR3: CASSEDGGARIYGYTF. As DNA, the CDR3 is TGTGCCAGCAGTGAAGATGGGGGCGCACGTATCTATGGCTACACCTTC.

CDR3 sequence: CASSTTGGFNEKLFF. The CDR3 bases are TGTGCCAGCTCTACTACGGGGGGTTTTAATGAAAAACTGTTTTTT. The rearrangement uses TRBV2 and TRBJ1-4, with D possibly TRBD1 on 5 matching bases. Germline CDR1 and CDR2: SNHLY and FYNNEI. V was clipped by 8 bases and J by 4 bases, with 17 bases between them. CDR3 length: 15 amino acids. The full variable domain, with the rest looked up from reference TRBV2 and TRBJ1-4, is EPEVTQTPSHQVTQMGQEVILRCVPISNHLYFYWYRQILGQKVEFLVSFYNNEISEKSEIFDDQFSVERPDGSNFTLKIRSTKLEDSAMYFCASSTTGGFNEKLFFGSGTQLSVL.

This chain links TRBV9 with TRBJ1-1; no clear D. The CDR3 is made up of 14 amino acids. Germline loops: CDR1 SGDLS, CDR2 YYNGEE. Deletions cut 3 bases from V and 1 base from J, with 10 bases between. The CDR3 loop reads CASSAEPGNTEAFF. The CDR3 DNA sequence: TGTGCCAGCAGCGCCGAACCAGGGAACACTGAAGCTTTCTTT.

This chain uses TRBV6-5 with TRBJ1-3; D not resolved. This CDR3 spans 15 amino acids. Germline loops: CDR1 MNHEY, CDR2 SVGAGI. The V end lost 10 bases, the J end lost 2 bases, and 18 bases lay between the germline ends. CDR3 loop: CATTSSPGAGNTIYF. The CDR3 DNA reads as TGTGCCACCACTTCGTCCCCCGGGGCTGGAAACACCATATATTTT.

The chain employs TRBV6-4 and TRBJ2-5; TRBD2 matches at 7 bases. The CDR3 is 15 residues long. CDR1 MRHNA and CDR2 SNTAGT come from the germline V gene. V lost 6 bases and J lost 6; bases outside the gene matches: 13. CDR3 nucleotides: TGTGCCAGCAGGGGGGTTTTAGCGGGCCACAAGACCCAGTACTTC. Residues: CASRGVLAGHKTQYF.

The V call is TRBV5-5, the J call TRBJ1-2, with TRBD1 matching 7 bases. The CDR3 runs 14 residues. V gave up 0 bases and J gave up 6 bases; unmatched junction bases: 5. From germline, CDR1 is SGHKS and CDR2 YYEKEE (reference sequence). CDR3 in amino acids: CASSLEDRVHGYTF. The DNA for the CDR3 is TGTGCCAGCAGCTTGGAAGACAGGGTGCATGGCTACACCTTC. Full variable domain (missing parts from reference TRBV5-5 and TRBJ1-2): DAGVTQSPTHLIKTRGQQVTLRCSPISGHKSVSWYQQVLGQGPQFIFQYYEKEERGRGNFPDRFSARQFPNYSSELNVNALLLGDSALYLCASSLEDRVHGYTFGSGTRLTVV.

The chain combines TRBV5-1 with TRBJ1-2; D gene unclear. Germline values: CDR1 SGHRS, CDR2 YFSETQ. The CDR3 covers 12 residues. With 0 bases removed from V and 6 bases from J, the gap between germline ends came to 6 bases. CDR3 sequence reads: CASSLEFDGYTF. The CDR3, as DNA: TGCGCCAGCAGCTTGGAATTCGATGGCTACACCTTC.

This chain's CDR3 is CASSIGSSGEDTQYF. The CDR3 DNA follows: TGTGCCAGTAGTATCGGTTCTAGCGGGGAAGATACGCAGTATTTT. J is TRBJ2-3 and V is TRBV19; 9 bases are a match to TRBD2. CDR3 length: 15 residues. Germline V lookup: CDR1 LNHDA, CDR2 SQIVND (reference sequence). V shed 3 bases, J shed 5 bases, and the junction held 6 bases outside the gene matches.

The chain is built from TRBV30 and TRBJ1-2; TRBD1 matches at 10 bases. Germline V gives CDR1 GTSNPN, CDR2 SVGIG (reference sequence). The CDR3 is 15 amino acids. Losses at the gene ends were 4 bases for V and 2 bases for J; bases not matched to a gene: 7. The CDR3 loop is CAWITTGQGNYGYTF. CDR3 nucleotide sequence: TGTGCCTGGATAACTACGGGACAGGGGAACTATGGCTACACCTTC. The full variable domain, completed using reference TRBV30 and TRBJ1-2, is SQTIHQWPATLVQPVGSPLSLECTVEGTSNPNLYWYRQAAGRGLQLLFYSVGIGQISSEVPQNLSASRPQDRQFILSSKKLLLSDSGFYLCAWITTGQGNYGYTFGSGTRLTVV.

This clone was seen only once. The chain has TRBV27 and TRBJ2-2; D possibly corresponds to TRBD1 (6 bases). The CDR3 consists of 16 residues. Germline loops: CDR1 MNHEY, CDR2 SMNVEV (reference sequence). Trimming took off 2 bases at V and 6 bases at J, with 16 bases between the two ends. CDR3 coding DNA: TGTGCCAGCAGTTTAGATGGGGGCCCGGTCTCCGGGGAGCTGTTTTTT. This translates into CASSLDGGPVSGELFF.

CDR3 nucleotide sequence: TGCGCCAGCAGCTCCACAGCTAACTATGGCTACACCTTC. Translated: CASSSTANYGYTF. The chain employs TRBV5-1 and TRBJ1-2, with D hard to call. Trimming took off 3 bases at V and 0 bases at J, with 6 bases between the two ends. The CDR3 length is 13 residues. CDR1 is SGHRS, CDR2 YFSETQ, per germline. The variable domain in full, completed from reference TRBV5-1 and TRBJ1-2, reads KAGVTQTPRYLIKTRGQQVTLSCSPISGHRSVSWYQQTPGQGLQFLFEYFSETQRNKGNFPGRFSGRQFSNSRSEMNVSTLELGDSALYLCASSSTANYGYTFGSGTRLTVV.

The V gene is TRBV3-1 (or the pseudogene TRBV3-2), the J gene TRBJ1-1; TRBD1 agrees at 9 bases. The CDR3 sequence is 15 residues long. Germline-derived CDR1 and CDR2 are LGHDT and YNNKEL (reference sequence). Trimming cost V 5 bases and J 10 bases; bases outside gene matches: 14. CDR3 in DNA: TGTGCCAGCAGCACTCCGGGACAGGGCGTCGATGGAGCTTTCTTT. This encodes CASSTPGQGVDGAFF.

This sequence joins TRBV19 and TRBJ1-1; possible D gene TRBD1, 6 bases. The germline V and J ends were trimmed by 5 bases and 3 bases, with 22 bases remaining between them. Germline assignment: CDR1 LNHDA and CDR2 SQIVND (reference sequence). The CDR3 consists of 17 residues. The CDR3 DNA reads TGTGCCAGTAGTTCACAGGGTGGCGGTAGTGTGGACACTGAAGCTTTCTTT. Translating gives CASSSQGGGSVDTEAFF.